This T cell receptor beta chain was identified during a study of shared T cell receptors in the human thymus. Clones were sequenced by immunoSEQ multiplex PCR, and TCRdb holds only the in-frame ones, with some missing. The data hold approximately 760,000 clones, with approximately 85% observed a single time. The trim removed 0 bases at V and 6 bases at J, leaving 9 bases unmatched. The CDR3 is 16 residues long. CDR1 is SGHRS, CDR2 YFSETQ, per germline. This same sample was also taken into another study, of human thymus T cells. That paper adds: It was from resections taken during corrective heart surgery that the thymus tissue came. Thymic as well as blood repertoires seemed to favor certain V and J genes unevenly. Unrelated people showed highly overlapping thymic repertoires, related research reported.

The rearrangement links TRBV5-1 to TRBJ1-1; TRBD1 matches 9 bases. The specimen was thymocytes. The origin of this receptor is a girl less than two years old with a congenital heart defect. CDR3 protein: CASSLVWGQGAPEAFF. The DNA for the CDR3 is TGCGCCAGCAGCTTGGTTTGGGGACAGGGTGCCCCTGAAGCTTTCTTT.